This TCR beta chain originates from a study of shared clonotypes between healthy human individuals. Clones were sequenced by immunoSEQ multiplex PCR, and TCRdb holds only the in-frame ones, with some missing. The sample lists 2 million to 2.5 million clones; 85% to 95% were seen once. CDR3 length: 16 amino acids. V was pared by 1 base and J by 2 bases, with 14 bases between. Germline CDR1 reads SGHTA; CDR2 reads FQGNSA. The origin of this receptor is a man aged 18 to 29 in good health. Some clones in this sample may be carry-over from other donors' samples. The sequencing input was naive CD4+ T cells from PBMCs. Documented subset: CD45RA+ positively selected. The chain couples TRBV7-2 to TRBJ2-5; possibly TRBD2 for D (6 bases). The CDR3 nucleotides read TGTGCCAGCAGCTTAGTTGTCGGGAGCGCACAAGAGACCCAGTACTTC. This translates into CASSLVVGSAQETQYF. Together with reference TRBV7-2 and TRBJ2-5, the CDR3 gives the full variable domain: GAGVSQSPSNKVTEKGKDVELRCDPISGHTALYWYRQSLGQGLEFLIYFQGNSAPDKSGLPSDRFSAERTGGSVSTLTIQRTQQEDSAVYLCASSLVVGSAQETQYFGPGTRLLVL.